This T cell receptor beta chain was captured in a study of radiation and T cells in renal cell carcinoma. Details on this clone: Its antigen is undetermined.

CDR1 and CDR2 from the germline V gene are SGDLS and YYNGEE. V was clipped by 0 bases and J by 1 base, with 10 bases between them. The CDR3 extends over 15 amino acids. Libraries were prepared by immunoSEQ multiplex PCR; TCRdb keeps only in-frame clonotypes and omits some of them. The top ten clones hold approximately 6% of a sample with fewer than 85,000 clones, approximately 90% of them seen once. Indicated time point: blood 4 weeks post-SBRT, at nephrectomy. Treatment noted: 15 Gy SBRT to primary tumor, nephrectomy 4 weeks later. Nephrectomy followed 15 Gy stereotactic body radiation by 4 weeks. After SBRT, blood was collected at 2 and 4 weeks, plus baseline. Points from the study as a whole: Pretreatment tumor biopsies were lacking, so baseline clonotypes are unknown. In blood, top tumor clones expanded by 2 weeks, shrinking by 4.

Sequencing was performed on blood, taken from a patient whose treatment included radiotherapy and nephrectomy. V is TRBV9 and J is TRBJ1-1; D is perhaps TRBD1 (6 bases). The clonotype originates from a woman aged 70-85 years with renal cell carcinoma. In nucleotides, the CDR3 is TGTGCCAGCAGCGTAGCTACAGGGACGAACACTGAAGCTTTCTTT. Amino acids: CASSVATGTNTEAFF.